This is a list of T cell receptor beta chains from one sample in a study of tumor-infiltrating lymphocytes in primary liver carcinoma. Via MiXCR, TCRdb re-called the multiplex PCR reads, giving one row per CDR3 protein. The sample consists of approximately 46,000 distinct CDR3 sequences, roughly 80% of them appearing once. The source material was tumor-adjacent normal liver tissue. Receptor source: a woman aged 25 to 39 with primary liver carcinoma and hepatitis B virus infection. The CDR3 runs from the conserved cysteine through the conserved F or W. The order of the fields is clone size, V gene, D gene, J gene, CDR3 protein, CDR3 DNA. D genes are given only for firm matches. Some rows have no size entry. The others give once, few or many, or a class for an expanded clone.

few	TRBV30	TRBD2	TRBJ2-7	CAFDGGNDEQYF	TGTGCCTTCGACGGGGGGAACGACGAGCAGTACTTC
.	TRBV12-3/TRBV12-4	.	TRBJ2-1	CATRGSGTYSELFF	TGTGCCACCAGGGGTAGCGGAACCTACAGTGAGCTGTTCTTC
.	TRBV6-5	.	TRBJ1-1	CASSYSEVGAEAFF	TGTGCCAGCAGTTACTCGGAGGTGGGGGCTGAAGCTTTCTTT
.	TRBV7-9	.	TRBJ2-1	CASSLEKGRAPYNEQFF	TGTGCCAGCAGCTTAGAGAAGGGAAGGGCCCCCTACAATGAGCAGTTCTTC
.	TRBV6-6	.	TRBJ2-7	CASSYFSGPTYMQYF	TGTGCCAGCAGTTACTTTAGCGGACCTACCTACATGCAGTACTTC
.	TRBV11-3	TRBD2	TRBJ2-2	CASSLRRTSVRAGRGGELFF	TGTGCCAGCAGCTTACGCCGGACTAGCGTGAGGGCCGGAAGGGGCGGGGAACTGTTTTTT
.	TRBV5-1	.	TRBJ2-3	CTSGLSGDTQYF	TGCACCAGCGGCCTCTCCGGGGATACGCAGTATTTT
few	TRBV12-5	.	TRBJ1-1	CASGSGTRVDTEAFF	TGTGCTAGTGGTTCCGGGACACGGGTAGACACTGAGGCTTTCTTT
.	TRBV28	.	TRBJ2-6	CAGSPYESGANVLTF	TGTGCCGGCAGCCCCTACGAATCTGGGGCCAACGTCCTGACTTTC
.	TRBV11-2	.	TRBJ2-3	CASGRTASMDTQYF	TGTGCCAGCGGCCGGACGGCTAGCATGGATACGCAGTATTTT
.	TRBV12-3/TRBV12-4	.	TRBJ2-1	CTSSSLQGGNEQFF	TGTACTAGCAGTTCTCTCCAGGGAGGCAATGAGCAGTTCTTC
many	TRBV28	.	TRBJ2-7	CASSYADGSHVFYEQYF	TGTGCCAGCAGCTACGCCGATGGCAGCCATGTATTCTACGAGCAGTACTTC
many	TRBV4-2	.	TRBJ2-7	CASSQALGDSYEQYF	TGTGCCAGCAGCCAAGCATTGGGGGACTCCTACGAGCAGTACTTC
.	TRBV11-2	.	TRBJ2-7	CASSPEGVLTYEQYF	TGTGCCAGCAGCCCCGAGGGGGTGCTAACTTACGAGCAGTACTTC
few	TRBV10-2	.	TRBJ1-1	CAILAGTEASF	TGCGCCATCCTCGCCGGGACCGAAGCTTCCTTT
.	TRBV12-3/TRBV12-4	.	TRBJ2-7	CVSSSHSYEQYF	TGTGTCAGCAGTTCCCATTCCTACGAGCAGTACTTC
.	TRBV4-1	TRBD2	TRBJ2-7	CSSSLAGTSFHEQYF	TGCTCCAGCAGCCTGGCCGGGACTAGCTTTCACGAGCAGTACTTC
many	TRBV7-9	TRBD1	TRBJ1-2	CASSFSGQGNYGYTF	TGTGCCAGCAGCTTCTCGGGACAGGGAAACTATGGCTACACCTTC
.	TRBV11-3	TRBD1	TRBJ2-7	CASSLGTGGSLEQYF	TGTGCCAGCAGCTTAGGGACAGGGGGCTCCCTCGAGCAGTACTTC
.	TRBV6-5	.	TRBJ2-1	CASSYDREPYNAHFF	TGTGCCAGCAGTTACGATAGGGAACCCTACAATGCGCATTTCTTC
.	TRBV6-1	.	TRBJ2-7	CANSVGQDSYDQYF	TGTGCCAACAGTGTAGGTCAGGACTCCTACGATCAGTACTTC
many	TRBV13	.	TRBJ2-2	CASSFQTANTGELFF	TGTGCCAGCAGCTTCCAGACAGCGAACACCGGGGAGCTGTTTTTT
many	TRBV6-5	.	TRBJ2-2	CASSPLPEGTGELFF	TGTGCCAGCAGTCCACTCCCCGAGGGGACCGGGGAGCTGTTTTTT
.	TRBV12-3/TRBV12-4	.	TRBJ2-3	CVSRAGGATDTQYF	TGTGTCAGCAGAGCGGGTGGGGCAACAGATACGCAGTATTTT
many	TRBV7-3	TRBD1	TRBJ1-4	CASSLGQGQKLFF	TGTGCCAGCAGCTTAGGACAGGGTCAAAAACTGTTTTTT
.	TRBV25-1	.	TRBJ2-3	CASSQTGERAPDMQYF	TGTGCCAGCAGTCAAACGGGGGAGCGGGCTCCAGATATGCAGTATTTT
many	TRBV28	.	TRBJ2-3	CASSYGHTQYF	TGTGCCAGCAGTTACGGTCATACGCAGTATTTT
.	TRBV28	.	TRBJ2-1	CASSSPLGTGSYNEQFF	TGTGCCAGCAGTTCACCATTGGGGACCGGCTCCTACAATGAGCAGTTCTTC
.	TRBV6-2/TRBV6-3	.	TRBJ2-2	CASSYKATSTGELFF	TGTGCCAGCAGTTATAAGGCAACGAGCACCGGGGAGCTGTTTTTT
.	TRBV7-8	TRBD1	TRBJ1-5	CASSLLVTGGKFQHF	TGTGCCAGCAGCTTACTCGTAACAGGGGGCAAGTTCCAGCATTTT
.	TRBV4-1	TRBD1	TRBJ1-2	CASCQDWQGAGYGYTF	TGCGCCAGCTGCCAAGACTGGCAGGGGGCCGGCTATGGCTACACCTTC
.	TRBV11-2	TRBD1	TRBJ2-7	CACSFHPGQGMGYEQYF	TGTGCCTGCAGCTTTCATCCGGGACAGGGAATGGGCTACGAGCAGTACTTC
.	TRBV6-5	.	TRBJ1-2	CASSSEFRVARGYTF	TGTGCGAGCAGTAGCGAATTCAGGGTCGCTCGGGGCTACACGTTC
medium-sized	TRBV30	.	TRBJ2-3	CAWSPGTGTDTQYF	TGTGCCTGGAGTCCGGGGACGGGCACAGATACGCAGTATTTT
.	TRBV20-1	TRBD2	TRBJ2-7	CSGLAAAYEQYF	TGCAGCGGACTAGCGGCCGCCTACGAGCAGTACTTC
.	TRBV28	.	TRBJ2-4	CASSLVWELKNIQCF	TGTGCCAGTAGTTTAGTGTGGGAGCTAAAAAACATTCAGTGCTTC
few	TRBV5-6	.	TRBJ1-6	CTSSHTLGALDSPLHF	TGTACCAGCAGCCATACCCTCGGGGCTCTCGATTCACCCCTCCACTTT
.	TRBV6-6	.	TRBJ2-1	CASSYLLTSEEFF	TGTGCCAGCAGTTACCTACTCACCAGTGAGGAGTTCTTC
.	TRBV6-2/TRBV6-3	.	TRBJ2-1	CAISPSREQFF	TGTGCCATCTCCCCGTCGAGGGAGCAGTTCTTC
.	TRBV12-3/TRBV12-4	.	TRBJ2-2	CASSLLGNWELFF	TGTGCCAGCAGTTTGTTGGGGAACTGGGAGCTCTTTTTT
few	TRBV29-1	.	TRBJ1-6	CSASVDYNSPLHF	TGCAGCGCCAGTGTGGACTATAATTCACCCCTCCACTTT
once	TRBV11-2	.	TRBJ1-2	CASSPGGTVVGYPF	TGTGCCAGCAGCCCTGGGGGTACAGTCGTTGGCTACCCTTTC
once	TRBV10-3	.	TRBJ2-1	CSSSETMAASAYNEQFF	TGTTCCAGCAGTGAGACCATGGCAGCTAGCGCCTACAATGAGCAGTTCTTC
.	TRBV5-5	.	TRBJ2-1	CASSLEFYNEQFF	TGTGCCAGCAGCTTGGAGTTCTACAATGAGCAGTTCTTC
.	TRBV12-3/TRBV12-4	.	TRBJ2-7	CASSLGGSYEQYF	TGTGCCAGCAGTTTAGGAGGCTCCTACGAGCAGTACTTC
many	TRBV4-3	.	TRBJ2-2	CASSHLQGGGGELFF	TGCGCCAGCAGCCACCTACAGGGGGGGGGCGGGGAGCTGTTTTTT
.	TRBV4-1	.	TRBJ2-4	CASIPEMNRDTSEWFF	TGCGCCAGCATCCCAGAGATGAATAGGGACACGAGCGAGTGGTTCTTC
many	TRBV7-8	.	TRBJ2-1	CASSSGRGKGYNEQFF	TGTGCCAGCAGCTCAGGTCGGGGGAAGGGATACAATGAGCAGTTCTTC
many	TRBV12-3/TRBV12-4	.	TRBJ2-3	CASRTTTDTQYF	TGTGCCAGCAGGACGACCACAGATACGCAGTATTTT
.	TRBV12-3/TRBV12-4	.	TRBJ2-7	CASGLIDSYEQYF	TGTGCCAGCGGTCTCATTGACTCCTACGAGCAGTACTTC
.	TRBV11-2	.	TRBJ1-1	CISSLGRGFYIEAFF	TGTATCAGCAGCTTAGGCCGGGGATTTTACATTGAAGCTTTCTTT